This T cell receptor beta chain was found in a study of blood T cell repertoires in COVID-19. The count of this clone is one. Germline V gene lookup returns CDR1 SGHNT and CDR2 YYREEE (reference sequence). The CDR3 contains 15 residues. The junction had 7 bases not matched to a gene; V was cut back by 5 bases and J by 6 bases. In the source study's methods: Amplified reference gene primers provided the basis for estimating nucleated cell counts. This table comes from immunoSEQ multiplex PCR, and its TCRdb copy is limited to in-frame clones, with some not included. The D gene and trimming were derived from the DNA, and the V and J assignments and clone size from that table. In the table there are roughly 200,000 clones, about 85% of which are singletons.

Source material: peripheral blood. The rearrangement joins TRBV5-4 to TRBJ1-4; 10 bases are shared with TRBD1. The TCR sequence derives from a woman aged 60-70 years with acute or convalescent COVID-19. This CDR3 is CASSTRQGADEKLFF. The CDR3 DNA follows: TGTGCCAGCAGTACCAGACAGGGGGCGGATGAAAAACTGTTTTTT.